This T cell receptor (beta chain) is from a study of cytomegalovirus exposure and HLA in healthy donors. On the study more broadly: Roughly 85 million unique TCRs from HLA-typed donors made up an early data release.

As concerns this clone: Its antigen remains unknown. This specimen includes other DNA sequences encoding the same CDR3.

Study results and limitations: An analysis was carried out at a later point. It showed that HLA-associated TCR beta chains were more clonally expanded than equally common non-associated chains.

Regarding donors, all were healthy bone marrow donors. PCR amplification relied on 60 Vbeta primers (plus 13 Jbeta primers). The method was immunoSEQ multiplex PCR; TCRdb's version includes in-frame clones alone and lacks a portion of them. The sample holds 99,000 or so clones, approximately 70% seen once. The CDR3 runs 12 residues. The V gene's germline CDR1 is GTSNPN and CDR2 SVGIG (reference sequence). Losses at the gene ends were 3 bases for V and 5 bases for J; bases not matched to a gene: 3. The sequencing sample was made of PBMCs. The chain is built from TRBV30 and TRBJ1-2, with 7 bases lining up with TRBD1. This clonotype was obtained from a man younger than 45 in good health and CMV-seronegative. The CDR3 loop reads CAWSPGGYGYTF. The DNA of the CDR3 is TGTGCCTGGAGCCCAGGGGGATATGGCTACACCTTC.